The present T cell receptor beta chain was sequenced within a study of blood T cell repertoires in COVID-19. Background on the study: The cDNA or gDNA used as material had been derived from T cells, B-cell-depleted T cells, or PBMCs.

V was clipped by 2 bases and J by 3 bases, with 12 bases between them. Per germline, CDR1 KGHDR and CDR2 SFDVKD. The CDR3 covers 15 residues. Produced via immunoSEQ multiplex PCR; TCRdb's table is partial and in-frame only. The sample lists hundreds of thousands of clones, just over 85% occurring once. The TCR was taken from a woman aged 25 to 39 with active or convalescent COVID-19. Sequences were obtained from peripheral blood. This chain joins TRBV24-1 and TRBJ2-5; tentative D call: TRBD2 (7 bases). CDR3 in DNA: TGTGCCACCAGTGATTCCAGCGGGGACAAAGAGACCCAGTACTTC. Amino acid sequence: CATSDSSGDKETQYF.